The clone carrying this T cell receptor beta chain showed up just a few times. No antigen is known for it. Time point reported: newly diagnosed GD, antithyroid drugs for less than 3 months. RNA from PBMCs was the source of the TCR library. This specimen comes from a study of regulatory T cells in long-lasting Graves disease. Regarding the study as a whole: Persistent Graves' patients showed a TCR diversity that was lower than that of newly diagnosed ones.

The CDR3 has 14 residues. Germline lookup yields CDR1 SEHNR and CDR2 FQNEAQ (reference sequence). Trimming removed 6 bases at V and 7 bases at J, with 16 bases between. Assembly of TCR beta libraries relied on iRepertoire HTBI primers together with Arm-PCR of CDR3 regions. TCRdb reprocessed the multiplex PCR reads with MiXCR, giving one entry per CDR3 protein. This table has hundreds of thousands of distinct CDR3 sequences, over 15% appearing once. These data were also reused for a study on T cells in Graves' hyperthyroidism and ophthalmopathy. That source reports: Among thyroid clonotypes expanded above 0.001, most also appeared in blood.

The J gene is TRBJ2-4, the V gene TRBV7-9; maybe TRBD1 (7 bases). The TCR sequence derives from a man in his forties with Graves disease. Sample: peripheral blood mononuclear cells (PBMCs), taken at new diagnosis, from a patient treated with antithyroid drugs. The CDR3 coding sequence is TGTGCCAGCAGACAGGGCGCAGGGGGGAACATTCAGTACTTC. It codes for CASRQGAGGNIQYF.